This entry features one TCR beta chain sequence. Antigen specificity is unknown. Other DNA sequences within the sample encode an identical CDR3. Sequenced by immunoSEQ multiplex PCR; TCRdb stores in-frame clones only, minus some. Altogether roughly 2 million clones are present, 85% to 95% being singletons, with the ten largest covering about 1.1%. This sample is drawn from a study of shared clonotypes between healthy human individuals. V lost 1 base, J lost 0 bases, and 4 bases lay in between. The germline CDR1 and CDR2 sequences are PRHDT and FYEKMQ (reference sequence). The CDR3 spans 14 residues. General observations from the study: Non-shared clonotypes were found to have lower generation probabilities than the clonotypes that were shared by all four of the sorted-subset donors.

As defined, naive CD8 cells were CD45RO-negative and positively selected for CCR7, with terminally differentiated effector memory CD45RA+ cells excluded. The sequence was collected from a man aged 18-30 years in good health. Sequencing input: naive CD8+ T cells sorted from blood. The chain employs TRBV13 and TRBJ2-1; no reliable D call. The CDR3 DNA follows: TGTGCCAGCAGCTTAGAGAGCTCCTACAATGAGCAGTTCTTC. It specifies CASSLESSYNEQFF. Looking up the rest from reference TRBV13 and TRBJ2-1 gives the full variable domain: AAGVIQSPRHLIKEKRETATLKCYPIPRHDTVYWYQQGPGQDPQFLISFYEKMQSDKGSIPDRFSAQQFSDYHSELNMSSLELGDSALYFCASSLESSYNEQFFGPGTRLTVL.